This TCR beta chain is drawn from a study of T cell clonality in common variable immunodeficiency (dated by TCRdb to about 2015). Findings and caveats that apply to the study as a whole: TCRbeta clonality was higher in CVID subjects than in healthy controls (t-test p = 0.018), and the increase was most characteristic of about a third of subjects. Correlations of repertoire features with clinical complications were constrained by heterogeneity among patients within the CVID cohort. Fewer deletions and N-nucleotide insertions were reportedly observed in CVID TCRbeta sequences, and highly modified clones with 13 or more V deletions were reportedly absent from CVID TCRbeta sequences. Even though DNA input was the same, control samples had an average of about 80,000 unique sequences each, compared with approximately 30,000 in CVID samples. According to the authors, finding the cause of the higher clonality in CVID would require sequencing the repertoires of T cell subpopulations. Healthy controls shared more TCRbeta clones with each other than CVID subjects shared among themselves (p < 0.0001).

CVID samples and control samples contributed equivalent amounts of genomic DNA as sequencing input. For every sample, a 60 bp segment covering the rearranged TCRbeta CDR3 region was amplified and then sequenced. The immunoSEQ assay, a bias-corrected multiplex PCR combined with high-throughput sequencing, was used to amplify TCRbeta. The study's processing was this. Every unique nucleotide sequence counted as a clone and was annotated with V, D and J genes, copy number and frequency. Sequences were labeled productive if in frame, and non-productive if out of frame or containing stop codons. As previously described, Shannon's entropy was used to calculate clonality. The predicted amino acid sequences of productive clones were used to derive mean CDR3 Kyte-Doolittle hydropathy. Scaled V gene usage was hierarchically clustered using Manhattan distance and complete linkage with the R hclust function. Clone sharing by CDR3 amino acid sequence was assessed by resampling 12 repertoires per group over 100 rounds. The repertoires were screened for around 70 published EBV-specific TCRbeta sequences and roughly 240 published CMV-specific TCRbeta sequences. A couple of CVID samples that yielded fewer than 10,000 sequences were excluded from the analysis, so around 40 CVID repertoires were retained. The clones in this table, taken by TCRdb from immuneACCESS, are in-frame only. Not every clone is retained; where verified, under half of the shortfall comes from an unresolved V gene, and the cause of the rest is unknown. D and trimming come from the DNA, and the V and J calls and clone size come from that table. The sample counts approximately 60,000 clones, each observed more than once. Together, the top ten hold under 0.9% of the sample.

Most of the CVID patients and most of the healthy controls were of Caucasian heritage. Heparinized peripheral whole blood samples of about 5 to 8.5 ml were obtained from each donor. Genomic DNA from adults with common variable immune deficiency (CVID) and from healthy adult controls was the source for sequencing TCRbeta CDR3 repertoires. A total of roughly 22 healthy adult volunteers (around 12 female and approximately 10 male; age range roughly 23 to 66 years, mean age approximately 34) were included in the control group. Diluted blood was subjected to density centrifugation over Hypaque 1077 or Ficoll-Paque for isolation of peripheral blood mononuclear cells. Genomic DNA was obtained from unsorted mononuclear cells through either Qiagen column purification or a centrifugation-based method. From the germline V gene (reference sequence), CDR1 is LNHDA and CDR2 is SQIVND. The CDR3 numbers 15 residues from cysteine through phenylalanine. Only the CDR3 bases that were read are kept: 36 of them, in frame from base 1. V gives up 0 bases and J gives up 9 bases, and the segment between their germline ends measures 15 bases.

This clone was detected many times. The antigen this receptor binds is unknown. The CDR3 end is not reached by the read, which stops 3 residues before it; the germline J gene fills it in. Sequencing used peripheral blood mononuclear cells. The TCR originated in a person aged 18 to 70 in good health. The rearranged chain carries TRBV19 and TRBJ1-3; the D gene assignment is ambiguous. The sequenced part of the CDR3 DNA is TGTGCCAGTAGTATAGATCGGAGTCGGCCGGGCACC. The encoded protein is CASSIDRSRPGT. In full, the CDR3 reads CASSIDRSRPGTIYF. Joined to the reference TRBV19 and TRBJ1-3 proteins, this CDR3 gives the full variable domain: DGGITQSPKYLFRKEGQNVTLSCEQNLNHDAMYWYRQDPGQGLRLIYYSQIVNDFQKGDIAEGYSVSREKKESFPLTVTSAQKNPTAFYLCASSIDRSRPGTIYFGEGSWLTVV.